Sequencing of this TCR beta chain was carried out in a study of cytomegalovirus exposure and HLA in healthy donors. CDR1 and CDR2 (germline): SGHRS, YFSETQ. The CDR3 runs 13 residues. V was clipped by 4 bases and J by 4 bases, with 11 bases between them. The primer mix had 60 Vbeta and 13 Jbeta primers. Data came from immunoSEQ multiplex PCR; TCRdb stores just in-frame clones and leaves some out. The sample shows 50,000 to 70,000 clones, 75% to 80% of them seen only once. The V and J genes are TRBV5-1 and TRBJ1-1; D perhaps matches TRBD1 (5 bases). Material for sequencing was PBMCs. The receptor's source is a female donor in good health and CMV-seronegative. The CDR3 spells CASSTTGVTEAFF. The CDR3, as DNA: TGCGCCAGCAGCACGACGGGGGTCACTGAAGCTTTCTTT.